A selection of T cell receptor beta chains follows, all from one sample in a study of blood T cell repertoires in COVID-19. Measured with immunoSEQ multiplex PCR; TCRdb has only the in-frame clones, and not every one. The top ten hold roughly 2.2% of the sample, which has approximately 200,000 clones, about 90% seen once. Material: peripheral blood. Source of these receptors: a woman between 45 and 60 years old with acute or convalescent COVID-19. CDR3s include the opening cysteine and the closing phenylalanine or tryptophan. The order of the fields is clone size, V gene, D gene, J gene, CDR3 protein, CDR3 DNA. A D gene is named only where the DNA matches it firmly. Rows may omit the clone size; those that give it use once, few, many or a size class.

many	TRBV5-1	NA	TRBJ1-6	CASRDTNSPLHF	TGCGCCAGCCGGGACACTAATTCACCCCTCCACTTT
NA	TRBV18	NA	TRBJ1-2	CASDDSNYGYTF	TGTGCCAGCGACGACAGTAACTATGGCTACACCTTC
NA	TRBV6-1	TRBD2	TRBJ2-3	CASSEPGLATDTQYF	TGTGCCAGCAGTGAGCCGGGACTAGCGACAGATACGCAGTATTTT
NA	TRBV19	TRBD2	TRBJ2-3	CASRSAGVDTQYF	TGTGCCAGTAGATCAGCGGGGGTAGATACGCAGTATTTT
NA	TRBV18	TRBD2	TRBJ2-5	CASSPTGLGVETQYF	TGTGCCAGCTCACCTACGGGACTAGGTGTAGAGACCCAGTACTTC
NA	TRBV4-2	TRBD2	TRBJ2-7	CASSQDRASGAGSYEQYF	TGTGCCAGCAGCCAAGATCGGGCTAGCGGGGCCGGATCCTACGAGCAGTACTTC
NA	TRBV19	NA	TRBJ1-1	CASITTDNTEAFF	TGTGCCAGTATCACGACAGATAACACTGAAGCTTTCTTT
NA	TRBV18	NA	TRBJ2-2	CASSIRRDTGELFF	TGTGCCAGCTCAATACGCCGGGACACCGGGGAGCTGTTTTTT
NA	TRBV24-1	NA	TRBJ2-1	CATSDPGTGAGEQFF	TGTGCCACCAGTGATCCGGGGACTGGCGCCGGTGAGCAGTTCTTC
NA	TRBV9	NA	TRBJ1-3	CASSLQENSGNTIYF	TGTGCCAGCAGCCTACAGGAGAACTCTGGAAACACCATATATTTT
NA	TRBV13	TRBD2	TRBJ2-7	CASSDSGGSYEQYF	TGTGCCAGCAGCGATAGCGGGGGTTCCTACGAGCAGTACTTC
NA	TRBV2	NA	TRBJ1-5	CASSRTWGNQPQHF	TGTGCCAGCAGTCGGACATGGGGCAATCAGCCCCAGCATTTT
NA	TRBV7-9	NA	TRBJ2-7	CASSLAGGAYEQYF	TGTGCCAGCAGCTTAGCGGGAGGAGCCTACGAGCAGTACTTC
NA	TRBV3-1/TRBV3-2	NA	TRBJ2-7	CASSQQGGLEQYF	TGTGCCAGCAGCCAGCAGGGAGGACTCGAGCAGTACTTC
NA	TRBV5-5	NA	TRBJ1-5	CASSLDSIQPQHF	TGTGCCAGCAGCTTGGACAGCATTCAGCCCCAGCATTTT
NA	TRBV7-6	TRBD2	TRBJ2-7	CASSLATGGGYEQYF	TGTGCCAGCAGCTTAGCGACGGGAGGAGGGTACGAGCAGTACTTC
NA	TRBV6-2/TRBV6-3	TRBD1	TRBJ2-5	CASSYWDRNDETQYF	TGTGCCAGCAGTTACTGGGACAGGAATGATGAGACCCAGTACTTC
NA	TRBV12-5	NA	TRBJ2-5	CASGLSGTQYF	TGTGCTAGTGGTCTGAGTGGGACCCAGTACTTC
NA	TRBV10-2	TRBD1	TRBJ1-2	CASMTGASLYGYTF	TGCGCCAGCATGACAGGGGCCTCATTATATGGCTACACCTTC
NA	TRBV7-3	TRBD1	TRBJ2-2	CASSLLGQGASTGELFF	TGTGCCAGCAGCTTACTGGGACAGGGGGCCTCCACCGGGGAGCTGTTTTTT
NA	TRBV24-1	NA	TRBJ1-5	CATSEGQGTNQPQHF	TGTGCCACCAGTGAAGGCCAGGGGACCAATCAGCCCCAGCATTTT
once	TRBV11-2	NA	TRBJ2-5	CASNSLDSVPFGTQYF	TGTGCCAGCAACAGCTTGGACTCGGTCCCATTCGGGACCCAGTACTTC
NA	TRBV9	TRBD1	TRBJ2-3	CATNYQGAQGTDTQYF	TGTGCCACCAATTACCAGGGGGCGCAGGGGACAGATACGCAGTATTTT
NA	TRBV19	NA	TRBJ1-1	CASQQGLNTEAFF	TGTGCCAGTCAACAGGGCCTGAACACTGAAGCTTTCTTT
NA	TRBV4-1	NA	TRBJ1-2	CASSPKIGTNYGYTF	TGCGCCAGCAGCCCCAAGATCGGGACTAACTATGGCTACACCTTC
NA	TRBV4-3	NA	TRBJ1-2	CASSQVHWDGSYGYTF	TGCGCCAGCAGCCAAGTTCACTGGGACGGGAGCTATGGCTACACCTTC
NA	TRBV5-1	TRBD1	TRBJ1-4	CASSSVGTGEKLFF	TGCGCCAGCAGCTCCGTTGGGACAGGTGAAAAACTGTTTTTT
NA	TRBV10-3	NA	TRBJ2-7	CAIGTGETHEQYF	TGTGCCATCGGAACGGGAGAAACCCACGAGCAGTACTTC
NA	TRBV7-9	NA	TRBJ1-1	CASSQNTEAFF	TGTGCCAGCAGCCAGAATACTGAAGCTTTCTTT
once	TRBV10-3	TRBD1	TRBJ1-2	CAMSPDRNYGYTF	TGTGCCATGAGTCCGGACAGGAACTATGGCTACACCTTC
NA	TRBV18	NA	TRBJ1-1	CASSPGWGNTEAFF	TGTGCCAGCTCCCCGGGGTGGGGGAACACTGAAGCTTTCTTT
NA	TRBV4-3	TRBD2	TRBJ2-1	CASSQERGLAGLWEQFF	TGCGCCAGCAGCCAAGAAAGGGGACTAGCGGGCCTTTGGGAGCAGTTCTTC
few	TRBV15	NA	TRBJ1-5	CATSRDGQGGQPQHF	TGTGCCACCAGCAGAGATGGGCAGGGAGGGCAGCCCCAGCATTTT
NA	TRBV13	NA	TRBJ1-5	CASSLGRGGGQPQHF	TGTGCCAGCAGTTTAGGAAGAGGGGGTGGTCAGCCCCAGCATTTT
NA	TRBV30	NA	TRBJ2-1	CAWSEVLHSYNEQFF	TGTGCCTGGAGTGAGGTACTACACTCCTACAATGAGCAGTTCTTC